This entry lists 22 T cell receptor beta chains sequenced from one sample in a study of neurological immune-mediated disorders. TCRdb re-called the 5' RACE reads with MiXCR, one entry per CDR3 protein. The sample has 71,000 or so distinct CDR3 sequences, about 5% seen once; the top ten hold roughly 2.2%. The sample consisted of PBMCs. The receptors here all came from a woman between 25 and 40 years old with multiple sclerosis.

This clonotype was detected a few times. This chain's CDR3 is CASTLAGVHGELFF. CDR3 nucleotide sequence: TGTGCCAGCACGCTAGCGGGAGTGCACGGGGAGCTGTTTTTT. J is TRBJ2-2 and V is TRBV12-3 or TRBV12-4; 10 positions match TRBD2. The CDR3 spans 14 residues. V was clipped by 7 bases and J by 7 bases; unmatched bases: 6.

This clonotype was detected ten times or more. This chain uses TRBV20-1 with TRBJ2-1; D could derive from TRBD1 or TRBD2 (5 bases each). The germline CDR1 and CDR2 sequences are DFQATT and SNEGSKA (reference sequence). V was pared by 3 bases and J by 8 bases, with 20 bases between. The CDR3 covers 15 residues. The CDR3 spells CSARSSGLPNHEQFF. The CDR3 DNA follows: TGCAGTGCTAGGTCGTCGGGGCTTCCAAATCATGAGCAGTTCTTC.

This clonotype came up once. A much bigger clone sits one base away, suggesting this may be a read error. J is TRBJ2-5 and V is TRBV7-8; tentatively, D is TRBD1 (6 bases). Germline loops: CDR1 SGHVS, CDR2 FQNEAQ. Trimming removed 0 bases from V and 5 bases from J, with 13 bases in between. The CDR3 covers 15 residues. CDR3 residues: CASSLAWGPGETQYF. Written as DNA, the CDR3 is TGTGCCAGCAGCTTAGCGTGGGGGCCCGGGGAGACCCAGTACTTC.

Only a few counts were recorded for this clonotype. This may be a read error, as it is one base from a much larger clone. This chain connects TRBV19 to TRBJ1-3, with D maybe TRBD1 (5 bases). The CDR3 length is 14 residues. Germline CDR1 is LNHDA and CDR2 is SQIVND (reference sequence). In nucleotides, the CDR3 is TGTGCCAGCGTGGAGACAGCCTCTGGAAAAACCATATATTTT. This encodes CASVETASGKTIYF.

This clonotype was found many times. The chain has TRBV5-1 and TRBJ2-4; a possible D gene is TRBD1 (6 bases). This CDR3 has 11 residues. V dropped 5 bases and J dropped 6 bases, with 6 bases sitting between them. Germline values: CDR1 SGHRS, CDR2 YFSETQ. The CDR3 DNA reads TGCGCCAGCAGACAGGGAAACATTCAGTACTTC. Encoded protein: CASRQGNIQYF.

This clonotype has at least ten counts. The CDR3 coding sequence is TGCGCCAGCAGCGCCAACACTGAAGCTTTCTTT. It codes for CASSANTEAFF. The V call is TRBV5-1, the J call TRBJ1-1; D unresolved. Looked up from germline, CDR1 is SGHRS and CDR2 is YFSETQ. V lost 4 bases, J lost 2 bases, and 3 bases lay in between. This CDR3 is 11 amino acids long. Variable domain in full (rest from reference TRBV5-1 and TRBJ1-1): KAGVTQTPRYLIKTRGQQVTLSCSPISGHRSVSWYQQTPGQGLQFLFEYFSETQRNKGNFPGRFSGRQFSNSRSEMNVSTLELGDSALYLCASSANTEAFFGQGTRLTVV.

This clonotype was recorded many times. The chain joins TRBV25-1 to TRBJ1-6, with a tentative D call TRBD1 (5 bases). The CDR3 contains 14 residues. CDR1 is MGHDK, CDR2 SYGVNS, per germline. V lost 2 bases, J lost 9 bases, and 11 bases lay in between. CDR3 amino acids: CASSERAGASPLHF. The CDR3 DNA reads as TGTGCCAGCAGTGAAAGGGCCGGGGCTTCACCCCTCCACTTT.

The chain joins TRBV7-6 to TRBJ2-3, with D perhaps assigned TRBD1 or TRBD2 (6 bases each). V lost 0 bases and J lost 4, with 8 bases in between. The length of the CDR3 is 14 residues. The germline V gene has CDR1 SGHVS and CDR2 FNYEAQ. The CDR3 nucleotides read TGTGCCAGCAGCTTAGCCGGGGGCGCAGATACGCAGTATTTT. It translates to CASSLAGGADTQYF.

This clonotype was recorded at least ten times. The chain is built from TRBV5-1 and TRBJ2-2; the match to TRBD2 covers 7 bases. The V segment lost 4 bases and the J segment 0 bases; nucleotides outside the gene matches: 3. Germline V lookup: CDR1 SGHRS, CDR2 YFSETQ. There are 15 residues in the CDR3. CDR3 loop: CASSPSGTNTGELFF. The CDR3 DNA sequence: TGCGCCAGCAGCCCCAGCGGGACGAACACCGGGGAGCTGTTTTTT.

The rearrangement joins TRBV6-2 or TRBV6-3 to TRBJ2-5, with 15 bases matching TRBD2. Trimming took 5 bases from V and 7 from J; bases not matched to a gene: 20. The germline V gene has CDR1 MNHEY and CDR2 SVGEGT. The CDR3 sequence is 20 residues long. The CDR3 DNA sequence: TGTGCCAGCAGTCATCCGGGACTAGCGGGGGGCATACGGCTCCGTGGGACCCAGTACTTC. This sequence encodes CASSHPGLAGGIRLRGTQYF.

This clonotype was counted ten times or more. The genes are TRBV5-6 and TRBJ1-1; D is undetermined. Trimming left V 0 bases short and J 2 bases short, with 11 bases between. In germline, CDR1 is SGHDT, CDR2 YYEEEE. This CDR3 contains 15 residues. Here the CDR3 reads CASSLAGQLNTEAFF. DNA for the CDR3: TGTGCCAGCAGCTTGGCTGGGCAGCTCAACACTGAAGCTTTCTTT.

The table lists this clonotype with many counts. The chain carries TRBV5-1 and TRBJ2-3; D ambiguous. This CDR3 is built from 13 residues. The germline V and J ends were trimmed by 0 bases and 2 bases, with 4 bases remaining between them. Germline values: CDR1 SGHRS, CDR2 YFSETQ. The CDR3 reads CASSLGYTDTQYF. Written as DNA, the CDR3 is TGCGCCAGCAGCTTGGGGTACACAGATACGCAGTATTTT.

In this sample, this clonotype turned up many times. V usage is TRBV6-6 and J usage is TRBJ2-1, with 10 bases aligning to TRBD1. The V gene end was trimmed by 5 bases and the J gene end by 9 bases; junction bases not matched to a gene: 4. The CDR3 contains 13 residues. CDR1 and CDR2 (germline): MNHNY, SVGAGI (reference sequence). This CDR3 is CASSPTGGGEQFF. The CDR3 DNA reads TGTGCCAGCAGTCCGACAGGGGGCGGTGAGCAGTTCTTC.

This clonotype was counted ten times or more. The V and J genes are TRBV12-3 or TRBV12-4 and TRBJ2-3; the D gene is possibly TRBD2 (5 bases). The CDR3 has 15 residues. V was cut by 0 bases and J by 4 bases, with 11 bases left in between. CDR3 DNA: TGTGCCAGCAGTTTAGCGTCGGCTAGCCCAGATACGCAGTATTTT. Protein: CASSLASASPDTQYF.

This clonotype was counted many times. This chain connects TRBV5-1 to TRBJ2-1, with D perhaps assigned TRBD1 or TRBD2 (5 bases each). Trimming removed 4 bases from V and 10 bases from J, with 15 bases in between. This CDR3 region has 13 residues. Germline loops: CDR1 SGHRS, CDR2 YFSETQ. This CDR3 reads CASSIEGLGEQFF. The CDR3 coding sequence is TGCGCCAGCAGCATCGAGGGGCTCGGGGAGCAGTTCTTC.

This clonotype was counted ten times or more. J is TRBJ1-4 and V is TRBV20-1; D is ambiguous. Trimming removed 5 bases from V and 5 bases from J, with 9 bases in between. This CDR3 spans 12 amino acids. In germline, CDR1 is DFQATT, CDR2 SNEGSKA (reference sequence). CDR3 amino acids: CSAPIRNEKLFF. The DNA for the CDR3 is TGCAGTGCTCCAATCCGGAATGAAAAACTGTTTTTT.

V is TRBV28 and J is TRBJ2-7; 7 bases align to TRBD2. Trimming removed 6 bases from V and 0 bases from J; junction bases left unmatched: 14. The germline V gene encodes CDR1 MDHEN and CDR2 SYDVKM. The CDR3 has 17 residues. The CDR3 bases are TGTGCCAGCAGCCCCCCCGTCAGCGGGGTGAGCTCCTACGAGCAGTACTTC. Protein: CASSPPVSGVSSYEQYF.

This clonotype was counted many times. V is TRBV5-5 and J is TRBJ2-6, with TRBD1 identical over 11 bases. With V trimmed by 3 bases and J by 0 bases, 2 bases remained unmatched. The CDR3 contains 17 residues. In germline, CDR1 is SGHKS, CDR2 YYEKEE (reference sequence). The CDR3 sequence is CASSWGTGGSGANVLTF. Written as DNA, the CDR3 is TGTGCCAGCAGCTGGGGGACAGGGGGCTCTGGGGCCAACGTCCTGACTTTC.

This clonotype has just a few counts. The chain's CDR3 is CASSFIWTGPDSYEQYV. For the CDR3, the DNA is TGTGCCAGCAGCTTTATCTGGACAGGACCGGACTCCTACGAGCAGTACGTC. This sequence joins TRBV5-8 and TRBJ2-7; 7 bases align to TRBD1. Germline V gene data show CDR1 as SGHTS and CDR2 as YDEGEE. CDR3 length: 17 residues. V was clipped by 2 bases and J by 0 bases; unmatched bases: 11.

As DNA, the CDR3 is TGTGCAAGTCGCCCCCACTTACGGGACAGGGCTTACGAGCAGTACGTC. Protein: CASRPHLRDRAYEQYV. The rearrangement links TRBV12-2 to TRBJ2-7; the table's D call of TRBD1 was not tested on the DNA. TRBV12-2 is reported as a pseudogene. The CDR3 sequence is 16 residues long.

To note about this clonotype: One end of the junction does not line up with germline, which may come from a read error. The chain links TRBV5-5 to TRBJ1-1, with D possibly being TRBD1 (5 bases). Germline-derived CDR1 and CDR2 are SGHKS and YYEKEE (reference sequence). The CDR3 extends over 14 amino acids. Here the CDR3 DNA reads TGTGCCAGAAGCTTTTCCAGGGCAGACGAAAAAGCTTTCTTT. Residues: CARSFSRADEKAFF.

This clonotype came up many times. CDR3 region: CASSLTGTRGETQYF. For the CDR3, the DNA is TGTGCCAGCAGCTTAACCGGGACTAGAGGGGAGACCCAGTACTTC. J is TRBJ2-5 and V is TRBV7-3; the match to TRBD2 covers 8 bases. The CDR3 has 15 amino acids. Germline CDR1 SGHTA, CDR2 FQGTGA. Trimming removed 0 bases from V and 5 bases from J; junction bases left unmatched: 5.